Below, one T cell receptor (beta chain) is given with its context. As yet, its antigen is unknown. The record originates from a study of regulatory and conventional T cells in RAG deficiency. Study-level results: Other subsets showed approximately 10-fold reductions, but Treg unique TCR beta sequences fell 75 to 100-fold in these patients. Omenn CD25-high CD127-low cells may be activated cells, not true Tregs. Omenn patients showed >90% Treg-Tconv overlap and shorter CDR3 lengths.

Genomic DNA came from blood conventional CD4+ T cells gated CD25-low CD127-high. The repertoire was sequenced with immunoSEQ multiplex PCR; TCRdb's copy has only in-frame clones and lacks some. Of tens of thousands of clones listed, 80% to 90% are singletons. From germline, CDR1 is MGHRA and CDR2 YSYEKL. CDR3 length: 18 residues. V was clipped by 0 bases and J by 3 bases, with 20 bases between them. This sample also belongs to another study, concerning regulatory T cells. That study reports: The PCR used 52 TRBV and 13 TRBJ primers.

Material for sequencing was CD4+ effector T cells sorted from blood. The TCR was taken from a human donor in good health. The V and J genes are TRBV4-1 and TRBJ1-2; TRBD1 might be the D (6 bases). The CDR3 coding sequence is TGCGCCAGCAGCCAAGAACCAGGGGCTCTCCCAGGTCACTATGGCTACACCTTC. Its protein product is CASSQEPGALPGHYGYTF.